These 32 T cell receptor beta chains were sequenced from one sample in a study of graft-versus-host responses after intestinal transplantation. Method: immunoSEQ multiplex PCR; TCRdb's copy keeps in-frame clones and lacks some. The sample contains 90,000 to 100,000 clones, around 86% of which appear only once. The sample was PBMCs, taken 255 days after intestinal transplant. The source of these receptors is a human patient who received an intestinal transplant, so some T cells may come from the graft donor.

DNA of the CDR3: TGTGCCAGCGATCAAGGGACAGATAGCAATCAGCCCCAGCATTTT. It translates to CASDQGTDSNQPQHF. This chain uses TRBV2 with TRBJ1-5, with 7 bases fitting TRBD1. Germline V gene lookup returns CDR1 SNHLY and CDR2 FYNNEI. The CDR3 sequence is 15 residues long. Trimming removed 8 bases from V and 0 bases from J; junction bases left unmatched: 7.

The V gene is TRBV11-2, the J gene TRBJ1-4, with a possible D match to TRBD1 (5 bases). This CDR3 region has 17 residues. The ends were cut back, 1 base at V and 2 bases at J, with 14 bases in the middle. The V gene's germline CDR1 is SGHAT and CDR2 FQNNGV. CDR3 coding DNA: TGTGCCAGCAGCTTAGGATCGGGGGGGGTCACTAATGAAAAACTGTTTTTT. Residues: CASSLGSGGVTNEKLFF.

V and J are TRBV9 and TRBJ1-4; D may be TRBD1 (5 bases). V gave up 2 bases and J gave up 4 bases, with 15 bases separating them. Germline V gene data show CDR1 as SGDLS and CDR2 as YYNGEE. This CDR3 spans 16 amino acids. DNA of the CDR3: TGTGCCAGCAGCGTCAAACCCAGGGCCTATAATGAAAAACTGTTTTTT. It codes for CASSVKPRAYNEKLFF.

The J gene is TRBJ1-1, the V gene TRBV2; no clear D. Germline assignment: CDR1 SNHLY and CDR2 FYNNEI. The CDR3 totals 13 residues. The germline V and J ends were trimmed by 3 bases and 4 bases, with 9 bases remaining between them. The CDR3 DNA is TGTGCCAGCAGTGATAGGGCGGGCACTGAAGCTTTCTTT. It specifies CASSDRAGTEAFF.

The V gene is TRBV5-1, the J gene TRBJ1-2, with D possibly TRBD1 on 5 matching bases. The ends were cut back, 1 base at V and 8 bases at J, with 12 bases in the middle. The CDR3 consists of 13 residues. Germline loops: CDR1 SGHRS, CDR2 YFSETQ. The CDR3 loop is CASSLQGGIGYTF. As DNA, the CDR3 is TGCGCCAGCAGCTTGCAGGGTGGAATAGGCTACACCTTC.

The V gene is TRBV4-1, the J gene TRBJ1-2, with 8 positions matching TRBD1. V dropped 3 bases and J dropped 8; count of bases not matched to a gene: 8. Germline loops: CDR1 MGHRA, CDR2 YSYEKL. The CDR3 loop spans 14 amino acids. CDR3 DNA sequence: TGCGCCAGCAGCCAGGCAGACAGGGGTCAAGGCTACACCTTC. This codes for CASSQADRGQGYTF.

The V and J genes are TRBV7-6 and TRBJ2-1, with 8 bases matching TRBD1. J lost 2 bases, V lost 1 base, and 1 base had no gene match. This CDR3 is built from 15 residues. The germline gives CDR1 SGHVS, CDR2 FNYEAQ. CDR3 region: CASSLGGQAYNEQFF. CDR3 nucleotides: TGTGCCAGCAGCTTAGGGGGACAGGCCTACAATGAGCAGTTCTTC.

CDR3 region: CASSLDLNSGNTIYF. The CDR3 DNA is TGTGCCAGCAGCTTAGACTTAAATTCTGGAAACACCATATATTTT. The V call is TRBV7-6, the J call TRBJ1-3; D gene uncertain. The CDR3 sequence is 15 residues long. V was pared by 1 base and J by 1 base, with 8 bases between. The V gene's germline CDR1 is SGHVS and CDR2 FNYEAQ.

The rearrangement joins TRBV4-2 to TRBJ2-3, with TRBD2 matching over 8 bases. Germline V gene lookup returns CDR1 LGHNA and CDR2 YNFKEQ. J lost 0 bases, V lost 4 bases, and 6 bases had no gene match. The length of the CDR3 is 16 residues. CDR3 DNA sequence: TGTGCCAGCAGCCGCCAACTAGCGGAAAGCACAGATACGCAGTATTTT. This translates into CASSRQLAESTDTQYF.

The chain recombines TRBV6-1 with TRBJ2-1, with TRBD1 as a possible D gene (5 bases). The CDR3 runs 18 residues. Germline loops: CDR1 MNHNS, CDR2 SASEGT. Trimming left V 2 bases short and J 4 bases short, with 21 bases between. The CDR3 DNA reads TGTGCCAGCAGTGAATGGGGATTACAGGACGCCCCGTACAATGAGCAGTTCTTC. This translates into CASSEWGLQDAPYNEQFF.

The chain has TRBV15 and TRBJ2-3; D remains ambiguous. V was clipped by 5 bases and J by 3 bases, with 15 bases between them. Looked up from germline, CDR1 is LNHNV and CDR2 is YYDKDF (reference sequence). The CDR3 has 15 residues. The CDR3 region is CATSLEGRSTDTQYF. The DNA for the CDR3 is TGTGCCACCAGCCTTGAAGGGCGGTCTACAGATACGCAGTATTTT. Filled out from reference TRBV15 and TRBJ2-3, the complete variable domain reads DAMVIQNPRYQVTQFGKPVTLSCSQTLNHNVMYWYQQKSSQAPKLLFHYYDKDFNNEADTPDNFQSRRPNTSFCFLDIRSPGLGDTAMYLCATSLEGRSTDTQYFGPGTRLTVL.

V and J are TRBV2 and TRBJ2-5, with 7 bases that match TRBD1. The CDR3 has 13 amino acids. Germline V gives CDR1 SNHLY, CDR2 FYNNEI. Losses at the gene ends were 6 bases for V and 2 bases for J; bases not matched to a gene: 3. The CDR3: CASSRDRQETQYF. CDR3 coding DNA: TGTGCCAGCAGCCGGGACAGACAAGAGACCCAGTACTTC.

The chain recombines TRBV2 with TRBJ1-2; 7 bases are shared with TRBD1. Germline-derived CDR1 and CDR2 are SNHLY and FYNNEI. V dropped 5 bases and J dropped 4; count of bases not matched to a gene: 7. The length of the CDR3 is 14 residues. CDR3 DNA sequence: TGTGCCAGCAGTTTTGACAGGGTTGCCTATGGCTACACCTTC. This translates into CASSFDRVAYGYTF.

V usage is TRBV7-2 and J usage is TRBJ2-1; maybe TRBD1 (5 bases). This CDR3 region has 15 residues. The germline CDR1 and CDR2 sequences are SGHTA and FQGNSA. With 7 bases removed from V and 15 bases from J, the gap between germline ends came to 28 bases. The CDR3 loop reads CASTLRRGSMSGLFF. In DNA form, the CDR3 reads TGTGCCAGCACCCTACGTCGCGGCTCCATGTCAGGGCTGTTCTTC. The full variable domain, rest sourced from reference TRBV7-2 and TRBJ2-1, is GAGVSQSPSNKVTEKGKDVELRCDPISGHTALYWYRQSLGQGLEFLIYFQGNSAPDKSGLPSDRFSAERTGGSVSTLTIQRTQQEDSAVYLCASTLRRGSMSGLFFGPGTRLTVL.

This clone was seen only a few times. A much larger clone lies a single base off, so this may be a read error. The chain links TRBV4-2 to TRBJ1-2; 8 nucleotides match TRBD1. Germline CDR1 and CDR2: LGHNA and YNFKEQ. The V segment lost 6 bases and the J segment 4 bases; nucleotides outside the gene matches: 10. CDR3 length: 15 residues. The CDR3 DNA follows: TGTGCCAGCAGTCAAACAGGGGGTGGGCTCTATGGCTACACCTTC. It is translated as CASSQTGGGLYGYTF.

V usage is TRBV28 and J usage is TRBJ1-5, with D possibly being TRBD1 (6 bases). This CDR3 is built from 15 residues. V shed 3 bases and J shed 1 base, with 10 bases lying between them. The germline gives CDR1 MDHEN, CDR2 SYDVKM. For the CDR3, the DNA is TGTGCCAGCAGTTTCAAGGGGGGCAGCAATCAGCCCCAGCATTTT. Its protein is CASSFKGGSNQPQHF.

V gene TRBV7-9 combines with J gene TRBJ1-5, with D perhaps matching TRBD1 (5 bases). The CDR3 covers 13 residues. Trimming took 5 bases from V and 2 from J, leaving 7 bases between them. In germline, CDR1 is SEHNR, CDR2 FQNEAQ (reference sequence). CDR3 protein: CASSGDGNQPQHF. The DNA for the CDR3 is TGTGCCAGCAGCGGGGACGGCAATCAGCCCCAGCATTTT.

V is TRBV5-4 and J is TRBJ2-5, with TRBD2 as a possible D gene (6 bases). Trimming left V 2 bases short and J 0 bases short, with 11 bases between. In germline, CDR1 is SGHNT, CDR2 YYREEE (reference sequence). This CDR3 spans 15 amino acids. The CDR3 loop is CASSFPGDDQETQYF. The CDR3 DNA reads TGTGCCAGCAGCTTTCCGGGAGATGACCAAGAGACCCAGTACTTC.

The chain employs TRBV28 and TRBJ1-6, with D unresolved. CDR1 MDHEN and CDR2 SYDVKM come from the germline V gene. The CDR3 has 16 amino acids. V gave up 4 bases and J gave up 9 bases, with 19 bases separating them. CDR3 DNA sequence: TGTGCCAGCAGTTCCTACTCCCGAGGGCTGATTTCACCCCTCCACTTT. It encodes CASSSYSRGLISPLHF. The complete variable domain, with remaining parts taken from reference TRBV28 and TRBJ1-6, reads DVKVTQSSRYLVKRTGEKVFLECVQDMDHENMFWYRQDPGLGLRLIYFSYDVKMKEKGDIPEGYSVSREKKERFSLILESASTNQTSMYLCASSSYSRGLISPLHFGNGTRLTVT.

The V call is TRBV4-1, the J call TRBJ2-2; D is undetermined. CDR1 and CDR2 (germline): MGHRA, YSYEKL. V dropped 0 bases and J dropped 8 bases, with 19 bases sitting between them. The CDR3 is 17 amino acids. The CDR3, as DNA: TGCGCCAGCAGCCAAGATCCCGGGCGCACGACTTGGGGGGAGCTGTTTTTT. Translation gives CASSQDPGRTTWGELFF.

This chain joins TRBV19 and TRBJ1-5, with TRBD1 matching 10 bases. V lost 3 bases to trimming and J lost 0 bases; unmatched junction nucleotides: 8. CDR3 length: 18 amino acids. Germline loops: CDR1 LNHDA, CDR2 SQIVND (reference sequence). CDR3 sequence reads: CASSIGGTGVYSNQPQHF. The DNA for the CDR3 is TGTGCCAGTAGTATCGGTGGGACAGGGGTCTATAGCAATCAGCCCCAGCATTTT.

The V and J genes are TRBV30 and TRBJ1-5; 8 bases align to TRBD1. The CDR3 contains 16 residues. Germline V lookup: CDR1 GTSNPN, CDR2 SVGIG (reference sequence). The J segment lost 9 bases and the V segment lost 2 bases, leaving 15 bases of the junction unmatched. Here the CDR3 reads CAWSPRQGNPMGPQHF. CDR3 in DNA: TGTGCCTGGAGTCCTCGACAGGGGAACCCAATGGGGCCCCAGCATTTT.

V gene TRBV28 combines with J gene TRBJ1-2; TRBD1 might be the D (6 bases). Trimming left V 1 base short and J 6 bases short, with 9 bases between. The length of the CDR3 is 13 residues. Germline V gene data show CDR1 as MDHEN and CDR2 as SYDVKM. The CDR3 region has the DNA TGTGCCAGCAGTTTATTAGGGGGAGATGGCTACACCTTC. As protein: CASSLLGGDGYTF.

The gene calls are TRBV6-5 and TRBJ1-2; 7 bases line up with TRBD1. From germline, CDR1 is MNHEY and CDR2 SVGAGI. This CDR3 is 13 amino acids long. Germline trimming cut 7 bases from V and 3 bases from J; bases unmatched to any gene: 5. Written as DNA, the CDR3 is TGTGCCAGCAATGCAGGGGGTTACTATGGCTACACCTTC. Amino acid sequence: CASNAGGYYGYTF.

The J gene is TRBJ2-3, the V gene TRBV19; D might be TRBD1 (6 bases). The CDR3 extends over 14 amino acids. Looked up from germline, CDR1 is LNHDA and CDR2 is SQIVND (reference sequence). With 5 bases removed from V and 4 bases from J, the gap between germline ends came to 13 bases. The CDR3 region is CASSRQGTPDTQYF. DNA of the CDR3: TGTGCCAGTAGTCGTCAGGGGACCCCAGATACGCAGTATTTT.

This clone has just one count. The V and J genes are TRBV6-1 and TRBJ1-4; maybe TRBD1 (6 bases). The CDR3 totals 14 residues. The germline CDR1 and CDR2 sequences are MNHNS and SASEGT. Trimming took off 7 bases at V and 0 bases at J, with 9 bases between the two ends. Here the CDR3 reads CASKGGATNEKLFF. CDR3 sequence (DNA): TGTGCCAGCAAGGGGGGCGCAACTAATGAAAAACTGTTTTTT.

This chain connects TRBV10-3 to TRBJ2-1, with D perhaps given as TRBD1 or TRBD2 (6 bases each). Trimming left V 0 bases short and J 2 bases short, with 11 bases between. CDR1 and CDR2 (germline): ENHRY, SYGVKD. The CDR3 consists of 16 residues. The CDR3 DNA reads as TGTGCCATCAGTGAGTCGGGGGCGGGAACCTACAATGAGCAGTTCTTC. Translated, it gives CAISESGAGTYNEQFF.

The J gene is TRBJ2-3, the V gene TRBV28; tentatively, D is TRBD1 (6 bases). This CDR3 spans 15 amino acids. Germline V gene data show CDR1 as MDHEN and CDR2 as SYDVKM. V lost 3 bases to trimming and J lost 1 base, with 11 bases between them. Here the CDR3 reads CASSLIRGGTDTQYF. CDR3 coding DNA: TGTGCCAGCAGTTTGATCAGGGGAGGCACAGATACGCAGTATTTT.

As concerns this clone: The junction departs from the called germline gene at one end, perhaps through a read error. This chain uses TRBV6-1 with TRBJ2-7, with D possibly called TRBD1 or TRBD2 (5 bases each). CDR1 and CDR2 from the germline V gene are MNHNS and SASEGT. The CDR3 spans 18 residues. CDR3 residues: CASSAPDKIGDRSSEQYF. CDR3 nucleotide sequence: TGTGCCAGCAGTGCCCCGGACAAAATCGGGGACCGCTCCTCCGAGCAGTACTTC.

This clone is a singleton in its sample. J is TRBJ2-7 and V is TRBV28, with D uncertain. The CDR3 is made up of 12 amino acids. Trimming left V 7 bases short and J 0 bases short, with 7 bases between. Germline V gene lookup returns CDR1 MDHEN and CDR2 SYDVKM. In DNA, the CDR3 is TGTGCCAGCACCGGTCCCTCCTACGAGCAGTACTTC. It codes for CASTGPSYEQYF.

This clone was seen only once. This sequence joins TRBV11-1 and TRBJ2-7, with D unclear. The CDR3 covers 14 residues. Trimming stripped 2 bases from V and 2 bases from J, with 10 bases between. Germline V gives CDR1 SGHAT, CDR2 FQDESV (reference sequence). The CDR3 nucleotides are TGTGCCAGCAGCTTAAGAGTACTTCCCTACGAGCAGTACTTC. Encoded protein: CASSLRVLPYEQYF.

The chain joins TRBV9 to TRBJ2-7, with TRBD2 identical over 12 bases. The length of the CDR3 is 15 residues. V shed 0 bases, J shed 2 bases, and the junction held 0 bases outside the gene matches. CDR1 and CDR2 (germline): SGDLS, YYNGEE. This chain's CDR3 is CASSVGLAGAYEQYF. CDR3 nucleotides: TGTGCCAGCAGCGTAGGACTAGCGGGGGCCTACGAGCAGTACTTC.